Listed here are 6 T cell receptor beta chains from one sample, sequenced in a study of shared clonotypes between healthy human individuals. Clones were read by immunoSEQ multiplex PCR, and TCRdb kept only the in-frame ones, dropping some. Altogether approximately 700,000 clones are present, 73% being singletons, with the ten largest covering more than 1.5%. Sequencing input: memory CD4+ T cells sorted from blood. Subset given: CD45RA-negative fraction. The receptors were sampled from a woman between 25 and 40 years old in good health.

The chain recombines TRBV10-3 with TRBJ2-3; D is ambiguous. This CDR3 region has 15 residues. Germline CDR1 reads ENHRY; CDR2 reads SYGVKD. The ends were cut back, 4 bases at V and 0 bases at J, with 11 bases in the middle. The CDR3 loop reads CAISGAVPSTDTQYF. In DNA form, the CDR3 reads TGTGCCATCAGTGGGGCGGTTCCTAGCACAGATACGCAGTATTTT.

The V and J genes are TRBV19 and TRBJ2-1, with TRBD2 identical over 13 bases. Germline-derived CDR1 and CDR2 are LNHDA and SQIVND (reference sequence). The CDR3 covers 14 residues. Trimming removed 8 bases from V and 10 bases from J; junction bases left unmatched: 8. CDR3 coding DNA: TGTGCCAGTCGCGGACTAGCGGGAGTTAGCGAGCAGTTCTTC. Translation: CASRGLAGVSEQFF.

The rearrangement joins TRBV5-6 to TRBJ1-1; 8 bases are a match to TRBD1. J lost 2 bases, V lost 2 bases, and 5 bases had no gene match. The CDR3 spans 15 residues. The germline V gene has CDR1 SGHDT and CDR2 YYEEEE. The CDR3 DNA reads TGTGCCAGCAGCTTCCTGACAGGGGCCAACACTGAAGCTTTCTTT. As protein: CASSFLTGANTEAFF.

The CDR3 coding sequence is TGTGCCAGCAGCTCAGGGACAGGGAACTATGGCTACACCTTC. It yields the protein CASSSGTGNYGYTF. This rearrangement joins TRBV5-4 to TRBJ1-2, with TRBD1 identical over 9 bases. V trimming: 3 bases; J trimming: 2 bases; junction bases outside the gene matches: 2. Germline lookup yields CDR1 SGHNT and CDR2 YYREEE (reference sequence). The CDR3 loop spans 14 amino acids.

The CDR3 here is CASRLRTSGRPYEQYF. CDR3 DNA: TGTGCCAGCAGATTGAGGACTAGCGGGCGCCCCTACGAGCAGTACTTC. V is TRBV5-6 and J is TRBJ2-7; 11 bases agree with TRBD2. The V gene's germline CDR1 is SGHDT and CDR2 YYEEEE. The CDR3 totals 16 residues. The ends lost 5 bases at V and 2 bases at J; junction bases unmatched: 9.

The gene calls are TRBV7-9 and TRBJ2-3; D is unclear. The V gene lost 0 bases and the J gene lost 2 bases, with 6 bases spanning the gap. Germline CDR1 and CDR2: SEHNR and FQNEAQ (reference sequence). The CDR3 totals 14 residues. CDR3 sequence: CASSLADHTDTQYF. The CDR3 nucleotides read TGTGCCAGCAGCTTAGCGGATCACACAGATACGCAGTATTTT.